This T cell receptor beta chain was documented in a study of T cells after yellow fever vaccination. Germline CDR1 reads SEHNR; CDR2 reads FQNEAQ (reference sequence). V lost 2 bases and J 2 bases, leaving 11 bases between the germline ends. The CDR3 contains 15 residues. Study-wide findings and caveats: On re-exposure, the response was weaker but peaked faster, at day 5 versus 15. One caveat is that FACS-sorted repertoires could contain abundant clonotypes contaminating from the bulk population.

TCRdb reanalysed the 5' RACE reads using MiXCR and keeps one entry per CDR3 protein. The sample yields some 160,000 distinct CDR3 sequences, around 7% seen once. The sample holds many counts of this clonotype. Its antigen is still unknown. The specimen comprised CD4+ T cells sorted from PBMCs, sampled 5 days after the first yellow fever vaccination. This chain connects TRBV7-9 to TRBJ2-3; D is undetermined. The TCR originated in a man younger than 30 who received the YFV17D yellow fever vaccine. This CDR3 is CASSLLSAVTDTQYF. Here the CDR3 DNA reads TGTGCCAGCAGCTTATTGTCGGCGGTCACAGATACGCAGTATTTT.